This T cell receptor beta chain was obtained from a study of blood T cells in healthy people across ages. Researchers report isolating at least 6.5 million PBMCs per sample. A second PCR of about 7 to 11 cycles used a sample-barcoded 5' primer and a J-beta primer mix. All samples gave at least 2.5 million CDR3-containing paired-end reads. TCRdb used MiXCR to reprocess the 5' RACE reads, holding one entry per CDR3 protein. Of nearly 1 million distinct CDR3 sequences listed, around 54% are singletons. The germline V and J ends were trimmed by 4 bases and 2 bases, with 13 bases remaining between them. CDR3 length: 15 residues.

The TCR was taken from a woman in her fifties or sixties in good health. The chain has TRBV12-3 or TRBV12-4 and TRBJ2-3; no reliable D call. Sample: blood. This chain's CDR3 is CASSSQFLYTDTQYF. CDR3 sequence (DNA): TGTGCCAGCAGTTCGCAGTTTCTCTACACAGATACGCAGTATTTT.